This entry lists 8 T cell receptor beta chains sequenced from one sample in a study of response to subunit inactivated influenza vaccine. TCRdb reprocessed the RT-PCR reads with MiXCR, giving one entry per CDR3 protein. The sample holds approximately 730,000 distinct CDR3 sequences, around 13% seen once. The specimen comprised PBMCs from blood, sampled roughly 2 weeks before vaccination. Receptors were obtained from a man aged 50 to 59 who received an inactivated influenza vaccine.

This clonotype has more than one count but fewer than ten. The chain has TRBV6-2 or TRBV6-3 and TRBJ1-5; D is unclear. This CDR3 has 12 residues. The ends were cut back, 5 bases at V and 9 bases at J, with 11 bases in the middle. Germline V gives CDR1 MNHEY, CDR2 SVGEGT. This CDR3 reads CASSPPTGPQHF. CDR3 sequence (DNA): TGTGCCAGCAGTCCCCCGACGGGGCCCCAGCATTTT.

This clonotype was counted between two and nine times. A much larger clone lies a single base off, so this may be a read error. The chain employs TRBV6-1 and TRBJ2-7; the D gene is possibly TRBD1 (5 bases). Germline lookup yields CDR1 MNHNS and CDR2 SASEGT. The CDR3 has 13 residues. Trimming pared 6 bases from V and 0 bases from J, leaving 9 bases between. CDR3 nucleotides: TGTGCCAGCAGAACGACAGTCTCCTACGAGCAGTACTTC. Protein sequence: CASRTTVSYEQYF.

The chain carries TRBV11-2 and TRBJ2-1; 7 bases map to TRBD2. The J segment lost 8 bases and the V segment lost 5 bases, leaving 21 bases of the junction unmatched. The CDR3 is made up of 18 amino acids. The germline V gene encodes CDR1 SGHAT and CDR2 FQNNGV. CDR3 in DNA: TGTGCCAGCAGCCTAGTAGCGGGCGCCCCGTTGGAAGTCGATGAGCAGTTCTTC. It is translated as CASSLVAGAPLEVDEQFF.

This clonotype has a count of ten or more. The rearrangement links TRBV7-2 to TRBJ1-1, with 9 bases that match TRBD1. This CDR3 has 17 residues. V lost 5 bases, J lost 0 bases, and 10 bases stayed unmatched. Germline CDR1 and CDR2: SGHTA and FQGNSA. The CDR3 DNA reads TGTGCCAGCAGCCGAGGACCGGGACAGGGTATGAACACTGAAGCTTTCTTT. It yields the protein CASSRGPGQGMNTEAFF.

This clonotype has just a few counts. The J gene is TRBJ2-5, the V gene TRBV20-1; 10 bases are shared with TRBD2. CDR3 length: 16 amino acids. J lost 5 bases, V lost 0 bases, and 9 bases had no gene match. Germline values: CDR1 DFQATT, CDR2 SNEGSKA (reference sequence). For the CDR3, the DNA is TGCAGTGCTAGAGATCTCCTAGCGGGAGCGTCGGAGACCCAGTACTTC. Translating it yields CSARDLLAGASETQYF.

This clonotype appeared a few times. The chain recombines TRBV28 with TRBJ2-6; D not certain. Germline loops: CDR1 MDHEN, CDR2 SYDVKM. This CDR3 is 15 amino acids long. V was shortened by 5 bases and J by 0 bases, with 8 bases between the two germline ends. CDR3 amino acids: CASSPRHSGANVLTF. In nucleotides, the CDR3 is TGTGCCAGCAGTCCGAGACACTCTGGGGCCAACGTCCTGACTTTC.

The chain couples TRBV4-2 to TRBJ1-6; D unclear. CDR1 LGHNA and CDR2 YNFKEQ come from the germline V gene. Trimming left V 0 bases short and J 4 bases short, with 7 bases between. The CDR3 runs to 15 residues. CDR3: CASSQDPAYNSPLHF. Here the CDR3 DNA reads TGTGCCAGCAGCCAAGATCCAGCATATAATTCACCCCTCCACTTT.

The rearrangement joins TRBV5-1 to TRBJ2-5; D is unclear. Between the trimmed V and J ends, which lost 1 base and 5 bases, there was a span of 15 bases. From germline, CDR1 is SGHRS and CDR2 YFSETQ. The CDR3 runs to 15 residues. The CDR3 loop is CASSLIPREEETQYF. CDR3 nucleotide sequence: TGCGCCAGCAGCTTGATCCCCAGAGAGGAGGAGACCCAGTACTTC.